The 7 T cell receptor beta chains reported below all come from one sample, sequenced in a study of cytomegalovirus exposure and HLA in healthy donors. The study ran its PCR with 60 Vbeta and 13 Jbeta primers. TCRdb keeps only in-frame clones here, not all; method: immunoSEQ multiplex PCR. The table records some 130,000 clones, around 85% of them present only once. Material: PBMCs. The receptors shown here come from a boy younger than 18 in good health and CMV-seronegative.

This clone was recorded a few times. V and J are TRBV5-8 and TRBJ1-1, with D possibly TRBD1 on 5 matching bases. The CDR3 length is 14 residues. Trimming cost V 0 bases and J 11 bases, with 17 bases left between them. Germline CDR1 SGHTS, CDR2 YDEGEE. The CDR3 DNA sequence: TGTGCCAGCAGCTTGGGCGACCGCCCGAAGGGGGCTTTCTTT. The encoded protein is CASSLGDRPKGAFF.

The rearrangement joins TRBV19 to TRBJ2-1, with D possibly matching TRBD2 (5 bases). The V gene's germline CDR1 is LNHDA and CDR2 SQIVND (reference sequence). The V and J ends lost 7 bases and 9 bases respectively, with 16 bases between them. The CDR3 has 13 residues. The CDR3 protein is CASNTGVLGEQFF. DNA for the CDR3: TGTGCCAGTAATACCGGGGTATTGGGTGAGCAGTTCTTC.

The rearrangement uses TRBV9 and TRBJ2-1, with 8 bases matching TRBD1. With V trimmed by 1 base and J by 4 bases, 1 base remained unmatched. CDR3 length equals 14 residues. CDR1 and CDR2 (germline): SGDLS, YYNGEE. The CDR3 reads CASSVRTGYNEQFF. CDR3 DNA sequence: TGTGCCAGCAGCGTACGGACAGGGTACAATGAGCAGTTCTTC. The full variable domain, in which reference TRBV9 and TRBJ2-1 provide the parts outside the CDR3, is DSGVTQTPKHLITATGQRVTLRCSPRSGDLSVYWYQQSLDQGLQFLIQYYNGEERAKGNILERFSAQQFPDLHSELNLSSLELGDSALYFCASSVRTGYNEQFFGPGTRLTVL.

The rearrangement joins TRBV11-2 to TRBJ1-1; D gene unclear. The V end was cut by 5 bases, the J end by 5 bases, with 6 bases between. Germline V lookup: CDR1 SGHAT, CDR2 FQNNGV. This CDR3 is 11 amino acids long. DNA of the CDR3: TGTGCCAGCAGCCAACAAACTGAAGCTTTCTTT. It translates to CASSQQTEAFF.

The genes are TRBV7-2 and TRBJ2-3, with unresolved D. CDR3 length equals 14 residues. V lost 4 bases and J lost 6, with 14 bases in between. CDR1 SGHTA and CDR2 FQGNSA come from the germline V gene. As DNA, the CDR3 is TGTGCCAGCAGCTCCTCTTCCGGGTGGGATACGCAGTATTTT. This gives the protein CASSSSSGWDTQYF.

The chain recombines TRBV14 with TRBJ1-3, with D possibly matching TRBD1 (5 bases). Germline V CDR1 and CDR2: SGHDN, FVKESK. V was trimmed by 6 bases and J by 0 bases, leaving 12 bases between them. The CDR3 length is 15 residues. Here the CDR3 DNA reads TGTGCCAGCAGACGTCAGGGCAACTCTGGAAACACCATATATTTT. Translated, it gives CASRRQGNSGNTIYF.

This chain links TRBV9 with TRBJ1-1, with D perhaps TRBD1 (6 bases). Germline V gives CDR1 SGDLS, CDR2 YYNGEE. V dropped 1 base and J dropped 4 bases, with 14 bases sitting between them. The CDR3 has 15 residues. CDR3 DNA: TGTGCCAGCAGCGTAAAGGGGGGGTTCGGCACTGAAGCTTTCTTT. Translation gives CASSVKGGFGTEAFF.